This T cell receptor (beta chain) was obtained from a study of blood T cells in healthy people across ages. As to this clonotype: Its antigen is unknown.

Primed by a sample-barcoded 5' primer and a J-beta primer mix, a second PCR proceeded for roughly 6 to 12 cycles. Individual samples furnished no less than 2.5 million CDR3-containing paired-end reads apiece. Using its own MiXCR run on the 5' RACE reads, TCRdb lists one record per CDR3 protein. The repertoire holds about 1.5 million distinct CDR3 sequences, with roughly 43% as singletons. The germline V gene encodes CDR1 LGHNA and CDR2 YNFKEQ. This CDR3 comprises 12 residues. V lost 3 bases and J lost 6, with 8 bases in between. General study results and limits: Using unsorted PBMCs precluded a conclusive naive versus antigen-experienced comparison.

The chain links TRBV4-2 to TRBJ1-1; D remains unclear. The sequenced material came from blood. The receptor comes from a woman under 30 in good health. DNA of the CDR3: TGTGCCAGCAGCCAGAGCGGATCTGAAGCTTTCTTT. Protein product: CASSQSGSEAFF.